One and the same sample provided the 32 T cell receptor beta chains below, sequenced in a study of OX40 agonist ivuxolimab in advanced cancers. Profiling relied on immunoSEQ multiplex PCR, and the TCRdb table lists in-frame clones only, not all of them. This sample has roughly 26,000 clones, with roughly 90% found just once. Sequenced here: CD4+ or CD8+ T cells sorted from blood, sampled in a trial of the OX40 agonist ivuxolimab. Source of these receptors: an adult with an advanced solid tumor such as melanoma, head and neck, liver or kidney cancer.

The genes are TRBV7-9 and TRBJ1-2, with D tentatively TRBD1 (5 bases). Trimming took 6 bases from V and 0 from J, leaving 14 bases between them. This CDR3 has 15 residues. The germline V gene encodes CDR1 SEHNR and CDR2 FQNEAQ (reference sequence). The CDR3: CASRPGHQANYGYTF. CDR3 bases: TGTGCCAGCAGACCTGGACACCAAGCTAACTATGGCTACACCTTC. The whole variable domain, remainder taken from reference TRBV7-9 and TRBJ1-2, is DTGVSQNPRHKITKRGQNVTFRCDPISEHNRLYWYRQTLGQGPEFLTYFQNEAQLEKSRLLSDRFSAERPKGSFSTLEIQRTEQGDSAMYLCASRPGHQANYGYTFGSGTRLTVV.

This clone appeared a single time. The chain employs TRBV13 and TRBJ2-7, with 9 bases lining up with TRBD1. From germline, CDR1 is PRHDT and CDR2 FYEKMQ (reference sequence). The J segment lost 6 bases and the V segment lost 5 bases, leaving 8 bases of the junction unmatched. This CDR3 has 14 amino acids. The CDR3 DNA is TGTGCCAGCAGCCCCCGGACAGGGGTTGGCGAGCAGTACTTC. Residues: CASSPRTGVGEQYF.

This sequence joins TRBV27 and TRBJ2-2; 7 nucleotides line up with TRBD1. The CDR3 has 15 residues. Germline CDR1 and CDR2: MNHEY and SMNVEV (reference sequence). Germline trimming cut 5 bases from V and 0 bases from J; bases unmatched to any gene: 3. CDR3 sequence (DNA): TGTGCCAGCAGTCCCGGGACAGCGAACACCGGGGAGCTGTTTTTT. Its translation is CASSPGTANTGELFF.

This clone has just one count. This sequence joins TRBV5-6 and TRBJ2-1; the D is unclear. V was shortened by 4 bases and J by 0 bases, with 17 bases between the two germline ends. CDR1 is SGHDT, CDR2 YYEEEE, per germline. The CDR3 has 17 residues. The CDR3 protein is CASSPTQPGYSYNEQFF. The CDR3, as DNA: TGTGCCAGCAGCCCTACACAACCTGGTTACTCCTACAATGAGCAGTTCTTC.

J is TRBJ2-2 and V is TRBV19; possibly TRBD2 for D (6 bases). The V gene's germline CDR1 is LNHDA and CDR2 SQIVND (reference sequence). This CDR3 has 11 amino acids. V was clipped by 7 bases and J by 8 bases, with 8 bases between them. CDR3 sequence reads: CASIGSGELFF. CDR3 DNA sequence: TGTGCCAGTATCGGGAGTGGGGAGCTGTTTTTT.

The V gene is TRBV7-2, the J gene TRBJ2-1, with D maybe TRBD2 (6 bases). Germline V gene sequence: CDR1 SGHTA, CDR2 FQGNSA. The CDR3 runs to 13 residues. V was trimmed by 3 bases and J by 6 bases, leaving 9 bases between them. The CDR3 region is CASSLEGFNEQFF. The DNA of the CDR3 is TGTGCCAGCAGCTTGGAGGGGTTCAATGAGCAGTTCTTC.

V and J are TRBV29-1 and TRBJ2-2; unclear D gene. The germline V and J ends were trimmed by 3 bases and 1 base, with 6 bases remaining between them. The germline CDR1 and CDR2 sequences are SQVTM and ANQGSEA. The CDR3 consists of 13 residues. CDR3 protein: CSVDWGNTGELFF. The CDR3 DNA reads as TGCAGCGTTGATTGGGGGAACACCGGGGAGCTGTTTTTT.

The rearrangement uses TRBV6-1 and TRBJ2-7; D unresolved. The CDR3 spans 10 residues. V shed 5 bases and J shed 3 bases, with 2 bases lying between them. The V gene's germline CDR1 is MNHNS and CDR2 SASEGT. The CDR3 DNA follows: TGTGCCAGCAGTAACTACGAGCAGTACTTC. This encodes CASSNYEQYF.

V usage is TRBV10-3 and J usage is TRBJ2-7, with a tentative D call TRBD2 (6 bases). Germline CDR1 ENHRY, CDR2 SYGVKD. The CDR3 runs to 14 residues. V lost 1 base and J lost 1, with 8 bases in between. Written as DNA, the CDR3 is TGTGCCATCAGTGAGTACGGGGGTTCCTACGAGCAGTACTTC. Its translation is CAISEYGGSYEQYF.

This chain links TRBV4-3 with TRBJ1-1; D unclear. There are 14 residues in the CDR3. Germline V lookup: CDR1 LGHNA, CDR2 YSLEER. Trimming left V 0 bases short and J 4 bases short, with 9 bases between. CDR3 loop: CASSQDQGGTEAFF. CDR3 in DNA: TGCGCCAGCAGCCAAGACCAAGGTGGCACTGAAGCTTTCTTT.

The V gene is TRBV6-1, the J gene TRBJ2-3; a weak D match, TRBD2 (6 bases). The CDR3 is made up of 12 amino acids. V lost 11 bases, J lost 2 bases, and 11 bases lay in between. Per germline, CDR1 MNHNS and CDR2 SASEGT. CDR3 in amino acids: CACRDFTDTQYF. The CDR3 DNA follows: TGTGCCTGCCGGGACTTCACAGATACGCAGTATTTT.

A single count supports this clone. One end of the junction varies from germline; a read error may be responsible. The genes are TRBV6-1 and TRBJ2-1; D not resolved. The CDR3 spans 17 residues. From germline, CDR1 is MNHNS and CDR2 SASEGT. For the CDR3, the DNA is TGTGTCAGCAGTGAGCGTTTGGGTCCATCCTTAAACAATGAGCAGTTCTTC. This codes for CVSSERLGPSLNNEQFF.

The chain joins TRBV6-5 to TRBJ2-7; D unresolved. V was shortened by 5 bases and J by 0 bases, with 8 bases between the two germline ends. The V gene's germline CDR1 is MNHEY and CDR2 SVGAGI. The CDR3 extends over 13 amino acids. The CDR3 sequence: CASSPSGSYEQYF. The DNA of the CDR3 is TGTGCCAGCAGTCCCAGTGGCTCCTACGAGCAGTACTTC.

The V and J genes are TRBV19 and TRBJ2-1; 11 nucleotides agree with TRBD2. The germline gives CDR1 LNHDA, CDR2 SQIVND (reference sequence). V gave up 5 bases and J gave up 6 bases; unmatched junction bases: 6. The CDR3 has 15 residues. CDR3 in amino acids: CASSLLAGGPNEQFF. CDR3 bases: TGTGCCAGTAGTCTTCTAGCGGGAGGTCCCAATGAGCAGTTCTTC.

The rearrangement uses TRBV19 and TRBJ2-3, with a tentative D call TRBD1 (5 bases). Germline CDR1 and CDR2: LNHDA and SQIVND (reference sequence). The CDR3 is made up of 16 amino acids. The V gene lost 5 bases and the J gene lost 0 bases, with 15 bases spanning the gap. The CDR3 loop reads CASSSLTVPSTDTQYF. CDR3 nucleotide sequence: TGTGCCAGTAGTTCCCTGACAGTACCTAGCACAGATACGCAGTATTTT.

The gene calls are TRBV6-1 and TRBJ2-7, with no clear D. V shed 3 bases and J shed 2 bases, with 8 bases lying between them. CDR1 MNHNS and CDR2 SASEGT come from the germline V gene. CDR3 length: 13 residues. The CDR3 nucleotides read TGTGCCAGCAGTGACAGAATTACCTACGAGCAGTACTTC. As protein: CASSDRITYEQYF.

The J gene is TRBJ1-4, the V gene TRBV7-6; 8 nucleotides match TRBD1. The trim removed 8 bases at V and 8 bases at J, leaving 4 bases unmatched. This CDR3 contains 12 residues. Germline loops: CDR1 SGHVS, CDR2 FNYEAQ. CDR3 bases: TGTGCCAGCCACCCAGGGGGCGAAAAACTGTTTTTT. As protein: CASHPGGEKLFF. The entire variable domain, with the rest obtained from reference TRBV7-6 and TRBJ1-4, is as follows: GAGVSQSPRYKVTKRGQDVALRCDPISGHVSLYWYRQALGQGPEFLTYFNYEAQQDKSGLPNDRFSAERPEGSISTLTIQRTEQRDSAMYRCASHPGGEKLFFGSGTQLSVL.

CDR3 nucleotide sequence: TGTGCCAGCAGTGAGGGGGGGATCCACGAGCAGTACTTC. Its protein is CASSEGGIHEQYF. V is TRBV25-1 and J is TRBJ2-7; TRBD2 aligns across 7 bases. Looked up from germline, CDR1 is MGHDK and CDR2 is SYGVNS. Trimming took 3 bases from V and 5 from J; bases not matched to a gene: 4. The CDR3 extends over 13 amino acids.

The rearrangement links TRBV19 to TRBJ2-7; no definite D call. V was pared by 3 bases and J by 3 bases, with 9 bases between. CDR1 and CDR2 (germline): LNHDA, SQIVND (reference sequence). CDR3 length equals 13 residues. As DNA, the CDR3 is TGTGCCAGTAGTATTTCAGCCAGCTACGAGCAGTACTTC. It is translated as CASSISASYEQYF.

The count of this clone is one. The rearrangement joins TRBV25-1 to TRBJ1-1; D is uncertain. The CDR3 totals 11 residues. Germline lookup yields CDR1 MGHDK and CDR2 SYGVNS. V was clipped by 7 bases and J by 8 bases, with 11 bases between them. The CDR3 here is CASIHRTEAFF. The CDR3 DNA reads TGTGCCAGCATCCACCGAACAGAAGCTTTCTTT.

V gene TRBV27 combines with J gene TRBJ2-6, with D perhaps matching TRBD2 (5 bases). This CDR3 is 19 amino acids long. Deletions cut 4 bases from V and 1 base from J, with 20 bases between. Per germline, CDR1 MNHEY and CDR2 SMNVEV (reference sequence). CDR3 bases: TGTGCCAGCAGTTCTTATCCGGGGAGACTGGGATCTGGGGCCAACGTCCTGACTTTC. This translates into CASSSYPGRLGSGANVLTF.

J is TRBJ1-1 and V is TRBV20-1; D not certain. Germline V CDR1 and CDR2: DFQATT, SNEGSKA (reference sequence). The ends were cut back, 3 bases at V and 5 bases at J, with 4 bases in the middle. The CDR3 has 10 amino acids. CDR3 amino acids: CSASWTEAFF. CDR3 in DNA: TGCAGTGCTAGTTGGACTGAAGCTTTCTTT.

The CDR3 region has the DNA TGTGCCATCAGTCCGCCAGGGGGATACGAGCAGTACTTC. Encoded protein: CAISPPGGYEQYF. V gene TRBV10-3 combines with J gene TRBJ2-7; 7 bases align to TRBD1. Germline CDR1 reads ENHRY; CDR2 reads SYGVKD. With V trimmed by 5 bases and J by 4 bases, 5 bases remained unmatched. This CDR3 region has 13 residues.

V gene TRBV5-1 combines with J gene TRBJ2-7; 9 bases are shared with TRBD2. The CDR3 has 15 residues. The trim removed 4 bases at V and 4 bases at J, leaving 9 bases unmatched. Germline V gene sequence: CDR1 SGHRS, CDR2 YFSETQ. This CDR3 is CASSPDSGGLYEQYF. The CDR3 region has the DNA TGCGCCAGCAGCCCCGACAGCGGGGGGCTTTACGAGCAGTACTTC. The full variable domain, with the rest looked up from reference TRBV5-1 and TRBJ2-7, is KAGVTQTPRYLIKTRGQQVTLSCSPISGHRSVSWYQQTPGQGLQFLFEYFSETQRNKGNFPGRFSGRQFSNSRSEMNVSTLELGDSALYLCASSPDSGGLYEQYFGPGTRLTVT.

This rearrangement joins TRBV4-1 to TRBJ2-7; D tentatively fits TRBD1 or TRBD2 (5 bases each). Trimming took off 3 bases at V and 4 bases at J, with 10 bases between the two ends. The CDR3 is made up of 13 amino acids. The germline CDR1 and CDR2 sequences are MGHRA and YSYEKL. The CDR3 sequence is CASSHPWGYEQYF. The CDR3 DNA sequence: TGCGCCAGCAGCCATCCTTGGGGGTACGAGCAGTACTTC.

The rearrangement joins TRBV29-1 to TRBJ2-7, with D unclear. CDR3 size: 11 residues. Germline V lookup: CDR1 SQVTM, CDR2 ANQGSEA. V lost 7 bases to trimming and J lost 5 bases, with 12 bases between them. The CDR3 spells CSARPQHEQYF. As DNA, the CDR3 is TGCAGCGCCCGCCCGCAGCACGAGCAGTACTTC.

The chain links TRBV27 to TRBJ1-2; possible D gene TRBD1, 6 bases. The CDR3 is made up of 14 amino acids. Trimming pared 0 bases from V and 7 bases from J, leaving 12 bases between. The germline V gene encodes CDR1 MNHEY and CDR2 SMNVEV (reference sequence). Here the CDR3 reads CASSLSGGLRGYTF. In DNA form, the CDR3 reads TGTGCCAGCAGTTTATCTGGGGGGCTGCGTGGCTACACCTTC.

This sequence joins TRBV27 and TRBJ2-3; D ambiguous. Trimming took off 10 bases at V and 1 base at J, with 18 bases between the two ends. The V gene's germline CDR1 is MNHEY and CDR2 SMNVEV (reference sequence). The CDR3 length is 15 residues. The CDR3, as DNA: TGTGCCACCATGCCTATCGGGCAGCGCACAGATACGCAGTATTTT. Translated: CATMPIGQRTDTQYF.

J is TRBJ2-5 and V is TRBV9, with 12 bases fitting TRBD1. Germline-derived CDR1 and CDR2 are SGDLS and YYNGEE. CDR3 size: 16 residues. The junction had 4 bases not matched to a gene; V was cut back by 0 bases and J by 4 bases. As DNA, the CDR3 is TGTGCCAGCAGCGTAGTCGGGACAGGGGGCGTAGAGACCCAGTACTTC. As protein: CASSVVGTGGVETQYF.

The V and J genes are TRBV30 and TRBJ2-1; a possible D gene is TRBD2 (6 bases). The CDR3 loop spans 12 amino acids. Germline V lookup: CDR1 GTSNPN, CDR2 SVGIG (reference sequence). V dropped 5 bases and J dropped 4 bases, with 9 bases sitting between them. CDR3 protein: CAWEGLYNEQFF. In DNA form, the CDR3 reads TGTGCCTGGGAGGGACTTTACAATGAGCAGTTCTTC. Looking up the rest from reference TRBV30 and TRBJ2-1 gives the full variable domain: SQTIHQWPATLVQPVGSPLSLECTVEGTSNPNLYWYRQAAGRGLQLLFYSVGIGQISSEVPQNLSASRPQDRQFILSSKKLLLSDSGFYLCAWEGLYNEQFFGPGTRLTVL.

The J gene is TRBJ2-7, the V gene TRBV13; TRBD2 matches 11 bases. CDR1 is PRHDT, CDR2 FYEKMQ, per germline (reference sequence). This CDR3 has 13 amino acids. J lost 6 bases, V lost 8 bases, and 6 bases had no gene match. The CDR3 spells CASGTLAGGEQYF. The CDR3, as DNA: TGTGCCAGCGGCACCCTAGCGGGGGGCGAGCAGTACTTC.

The chain is built from TRBV5-6 and TRBJ2-3, with D hard to call. V dropped 1 base and J dropped 4 bases, with 10 bases sitting between them. This CDR3 comprises 14 residues. The germline CDR1 and CDR2 sequences are SGHDT and YYEEEE. CDR3: CASSLLLEADTQYF. The CDR3 DNA sequence: TGTGCCAGCAGCTTGTTACTCGAGGCAGATACGCAGTATTTT.